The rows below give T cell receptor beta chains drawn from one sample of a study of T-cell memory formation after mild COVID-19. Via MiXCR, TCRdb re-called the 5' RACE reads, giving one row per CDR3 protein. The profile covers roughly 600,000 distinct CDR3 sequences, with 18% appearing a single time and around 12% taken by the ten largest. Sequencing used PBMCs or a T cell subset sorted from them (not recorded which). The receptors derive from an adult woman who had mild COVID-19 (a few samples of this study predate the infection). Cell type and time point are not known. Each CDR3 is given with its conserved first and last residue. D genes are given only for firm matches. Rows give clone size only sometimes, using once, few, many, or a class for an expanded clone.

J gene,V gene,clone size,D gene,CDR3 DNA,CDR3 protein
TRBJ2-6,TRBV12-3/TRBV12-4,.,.,TGTGCCAGCAGTTTATGGGGGGCTGGGGCCAACGTCCTGACTTTC,CASSLWGAGANVLTF
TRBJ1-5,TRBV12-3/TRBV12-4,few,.,TGTGCCAGCAGCCTGAGTTTATATAGCAATCAGCCCCAGCATTTT,CASSLSLYSNQPQHF
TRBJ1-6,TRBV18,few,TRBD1,TGTGCCAGCTCCCCTTTTCCAGGACAGGAGACGAATTCACCCCTCCACTTT,CASSPFPGQETNSPLHF
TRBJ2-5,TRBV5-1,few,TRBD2,TGCGCCAGCAGCTTGTACCTGGGACTAGGCTCCGGAGAGACCCAGTACTTC,CASSLYLGLGSGETQYF
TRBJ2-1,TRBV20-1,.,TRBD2,TGCCGTCCAGCGGGAGGGCATCATGAGCAGTTCTTC,CRPAGGHHEQFF
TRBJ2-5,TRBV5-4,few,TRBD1,TGTGCCAGCGGGCGAGCCGGGACAGGGGGAGAGACCCAGTACTTC,CASGRAGTGGETQYF
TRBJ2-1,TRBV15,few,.,TGTGCCACCAGCAGACCGGGGAGCTACCAGAACCACTACAATGAGCAGTTCTTC,CATSRPGSYQNHYNEQFF
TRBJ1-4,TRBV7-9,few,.,TGTGCCAGCGGAACAACTAATGAAAAACTGTTTTTT,CASGTTNEKLFF
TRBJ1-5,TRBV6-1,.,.,TGTGCCAGCAGTGAAGAAGGGGAAGCGGGTCAGCCCCAGCATTTT,CASSEEGEAGQPQHF
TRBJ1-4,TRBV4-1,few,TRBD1,TGCGCCAGCAGCCAGATAGGGGGACAGGGGTCTGAAAAACTGTTTTTT,CASSQIGGQGSEKLFF
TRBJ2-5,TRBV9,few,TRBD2,TGTGCCAGCAGCGCCGGACTAGCGGGGGGGCATTTCGGTGAGACCCAGTACTTC,CASSAGLAGGHFGETQYF
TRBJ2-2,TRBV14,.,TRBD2,TGTGCCAGCAGCGATCGGGGGGGCCGTAACACCGGGGAGCTGTTTTTT,CASSDRGGRNTGELFF
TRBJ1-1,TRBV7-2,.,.,TGTGCCAGCAGCTCCATGGGTTCTCTGAACACTGAAGCTTTCTTT,CASSSMGSLNTEAFF
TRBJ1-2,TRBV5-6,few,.,TGTGCCAGCAGCTTGTATCTGGCCGGCTTTAACTATGGCTACACCTTC,CASSLYLAGFNYGYTF
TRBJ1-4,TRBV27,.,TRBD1,TGTGCCAGCAGTTTGGTGGTCCCGGGACAGGGGCTGAACGAAAAACTGTTTTTT,CASSLVVPGQGLNEKLFF
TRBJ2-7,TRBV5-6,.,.,TGTGCCAGCAGCTTGGGAGGTCTGGGACATAACTACGAGCAGTACTTC,CASSLGGLGHNYEQYF
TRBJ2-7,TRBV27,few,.,TGTGCCAGCAGTCTATCGACAGGTTTCTCCTACGAGCAGTACTTC,CASSLSTGFSYEQYF
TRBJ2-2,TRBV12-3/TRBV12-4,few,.,TGTGCCAGCAGTTTATCGGGACCTAACACCGGGGAGCTGTTTTTT,CASSLSGPNTGELFF
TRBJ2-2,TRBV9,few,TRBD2,TGTGCCAGCAGCGTAAGCGGGAGGGCCAGAACCGGGGAGCTGTTTTTT,CASSVSGRARTGELFF
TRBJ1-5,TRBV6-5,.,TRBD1,TGTGCCAGCAGTCCTGGGACAGGCTATAGCAATCAGCCCCAGCATTTT,CASSPGTGYSNQPQHF
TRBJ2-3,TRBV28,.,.,TGTGCCAGCAGTTTAGACAGGCAGTATTTT,CASSLDRQYF
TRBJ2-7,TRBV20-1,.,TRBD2,TGCAGTGCTAGGCCCCCAGGACTAGCGGGAGGGTACGAGCAGTACTTC,CSARPPGLAGGYEQYF
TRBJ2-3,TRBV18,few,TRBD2,TGTGCCAGCTCGACCACGAAAGCGGGAGGGGATCCAGATACGCAGTATTTT,CASSTTKAGGDPDTQYF
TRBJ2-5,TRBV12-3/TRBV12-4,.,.,TGTGCCAGCAGTCCATTCGATCGAGAGACCCAGTACTTC,CASSPFDRETQYF
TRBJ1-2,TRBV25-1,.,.,TGTGCCAGCAGTGAAAGGACTAGTTTC,CASSERTSF
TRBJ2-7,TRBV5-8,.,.,TGTGCCAGCAGCCTAACGGACGAGCAGTACTTC,CASSLTDEQYF
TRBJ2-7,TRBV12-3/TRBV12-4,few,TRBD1,TGTGCCAGCAGTAAGACAGGGTTGCACGAGCAGTACTTC,CASSKTGLHEQYF
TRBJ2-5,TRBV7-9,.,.,TGTGCCAGCAGCTTAAGAGCGCAGCAAGAGACCCAGTACTTC,CASSLRAQQETQYF
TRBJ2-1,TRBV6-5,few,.,TGTGCCAGCAGTTTCGGACGGGGGTGGCAGTTCTTC,CASSFGRGWQFF
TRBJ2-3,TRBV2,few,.,TGTGCCAGCACCACGGACGGCGGCACAGATACGCAGTATTTT,CASTTDGGTDTQYF
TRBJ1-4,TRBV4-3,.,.,TGCGCCAGCAGCCAAGAAGCCCCACGGGTTTTTGGAGAAAAACTGTTTTTT,CASSQEAPRVFGEKLFF
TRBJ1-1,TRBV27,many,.,TGTGCCAGCAGTTTACTGGGGGCGGGCACTGAAGCTTTCTTT,CASSLLGAGTEAFF
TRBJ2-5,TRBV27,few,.,TGTGCCAGCAGTTTACAAGGACGGATCCCCGGAGAGACCCAGTACTTC,CASSLQGRIPGETQYF
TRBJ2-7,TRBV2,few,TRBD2,TGTGCCAGCACGTATCTAGCGGGGGAAATGGGGCAGTACTTC,CASTYLAGEMGQYF
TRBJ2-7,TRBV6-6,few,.,TGTGCCAGCAGGGAAAGCTCCTACGAGCAGTACTTC,CASRESSYEQYF
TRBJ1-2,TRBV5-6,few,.,TGTGCCAGCAGCTCGAAAGGACTCCCCTATGGCTACACCTTC,CASSSKGLPYGYTF
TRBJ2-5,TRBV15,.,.,TGTGCCACTTCGAGCCAGTTGCGGAAAGAGACCCAGTACTTC,CATSSQLRKETQYF
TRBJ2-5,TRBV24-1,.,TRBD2,TGTGCCACCAGCGAAGCGGGAGCCTACCAAGAGACCCAGTACTTC,CATSEAGAYQETQYF
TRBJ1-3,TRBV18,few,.,TGTGCCAGCTCTGACGGACAGCCTGGCTCTGGAAACACCATATATTTT,CASSDGQPGSGNTIYF
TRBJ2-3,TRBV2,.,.,TGTGCCAGCAGGGGGACGTCCGAGGGGCAGTATTTT,CASRGTSEGQYF
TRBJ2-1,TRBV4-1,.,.,TGCGCCAGCAGCCCCCCCCGAGGGGCCCTATACAATGAGCAGTTCTTC,CASSPPRGALYNEQFF
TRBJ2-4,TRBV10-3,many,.,TGTGCCACTAGACAGGATCTAGCCAAAAACATTCAGTACTTC,CATRQDLAKNIQYF
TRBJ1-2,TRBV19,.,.,TGTGCCAGCGGAGACAGGAAATATTTTGGCTACACCTTC,CASGDRKYFGYTF
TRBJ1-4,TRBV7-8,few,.,TGTGCCAGCACCCCCGGGGTTGATGAAAAACTGTTTTTT,CASTPGVDEKLFF
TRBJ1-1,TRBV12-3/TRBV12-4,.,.,TGTGCCAGCAGTTTAAAAGAACAGAACACTGAAGCTTTCTTT,CASSLKEQNTEAFF
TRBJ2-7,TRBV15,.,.,TGTGCCACCAGCAGAGATCGGACTCTCGACGAGCAGTACTTC,CATSRDRTLDEQYF
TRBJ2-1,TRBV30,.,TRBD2,TGTGCCTGGAGTGTGAGTGGGAGGGAGGAGCAGTTCTTC,CAWSVSGREEQFF
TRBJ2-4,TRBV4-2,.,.,TGTGCCAGCAGCCAAGATGACAAAAACATTCAGTACTTC,CASSQDDKNIQYF
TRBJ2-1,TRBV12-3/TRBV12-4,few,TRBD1,TGTGCCAGCAGTGTAGAGGGACAGGGGGTTAACAATGAGCAGTTCTTC,CASSVEGQGVNNEQFF
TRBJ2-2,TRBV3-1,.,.,TGTGCCAGCAGCCAGGGACCCGCGAACACCGGGGAGCTGTTTTTT,CASSQGPANTGELFF
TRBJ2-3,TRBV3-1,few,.,TGTGCCAGCAGCCAAGGGGGAGTGTCCGATACGCAGTATTTT,CASSQGGVSDTQYF
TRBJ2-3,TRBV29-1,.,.,TGCAGCGTTGAAGGCGCTGGGGCCCGGACAGATACGCAGTATTTT,CSVEGAGARTDTQYF
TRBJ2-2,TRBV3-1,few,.,TGTGCCAGCAGCCCCTATCTGACAGCGAACACCGGGGAGCTGTTTTTT,CASSPYLTANTGELFF
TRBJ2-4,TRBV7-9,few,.,TGTGCCAGCAGCTTACGGGCGGGCAGGATAAACATTCAGTACTTC,CASSLRAGRINIQYF
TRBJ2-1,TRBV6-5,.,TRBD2,TGTGCCAGCACCTACCTAGCGGAGAGCTCCTACAATGAGCAGTTCTTC,CASTYLAESSYNEQFF